A single sample gave rise to the 26 T cell receptor beta chains below, sequenced in a study of blood T cell repertoires in COVID-19. Data came from immunoSEQ multiplex PCR; TCRdb stores just in-frame clones and leaves some out. This sample has approximately 76,000 clones, with 91% found just once. Sequenced: peripheral blood. The source is a human donor in a cohort sampled during active COVID-19.

The V and J genes are TRBV4-3 and TRBJ1-5; D is perhaps TRBD1 (5 bases). The CDR3 totals 17 residues. V lost 1 base and J lost 3, with 16 bases in between. The germline V gene encodes CDR1 LGHNA and CDR2 YSLEER. The CDR3 loop is CASSQAVWGVDNQPQHF. The CDR3 nucleotides are TGCGCCAGCAGCCAAGCTGTGTGGGGGGTCGACAATCAGCCCCAGCATTTT.

The chain carries TRBV12-5 and TRBJ2-7; D may be TRBD1 (6 bases). Germline-derived CDR1 and CDR2 are LGHNT and FRNRAP. Trimming shortened V by 4 bases and J by 2 bases, and 18 bases separated the two germline ends. The CDR3 loop spans 16 amino acids. The CDR3: CASGYPIQGNAYEQYF. The CDR3 DNA reads as TGTGCTAGTGGTTACCCGATACAGGGTAACGCCTACGAGCAGTACTTC.

The chain uses TRBV11-2 and TRBJ2-7; D might be TRBD1 (5 bases). There are 15 residues in the CDR3. Trimming removed 0 bases at V and 2 bases at J, with 11 bases between. CDR1 and CDR2 (germline): SGHAT, FQNNGV. The CDR3 loop reads CASSLDQVGAYEQYF. For the CDR3, the DNA is TGTGCCAGCAGCTTAGATCAGGTAGGGGCCTACGAGCAGTACTTC.

The chain combines TRBV9 with TRBJ2-7; 7 bases map to TRBD2. J lost 2 bases, V lost 0 bases, and 14 bases had no gene match. The length of the CDR3 is 18 residues. The germline V gene encodes CDR1 SGDLS and CDR2 YYNGEE. CDR3 in amino acids: CASSVGVDGGYPTYEQYF. CDR3 in DNA: TGTGCCAGCAGCGTAGGGGTAGACGGGGGGTACCCTACCTACGAGCAGTACTTC.

This clone was detected only once. The CDR3 loop reads CASSQAGGDTEAFF. DNA of the CDR3: TGCGCCAGCAGCCAAGCCGGGGGTGACACTGAAGCTTTCTTT. V gene TRBV4-3 combines with J gene TRBJ1-1, with D possibly matching TRBD1 (5 bases). V was pared by 1 base and J by 3 bases, with 9 bases between. Germline V gives CDR1 LGHNA, CDR2 YSLEER. The CDR3 has 14 amino acids.

The chain combines TRBV5-1 with TRBJ2-7; 11 bases fit TRBD2. This CDR3 region has 13 residues. The trim removed 2 bases at V and 6 bases at J, leaving 1 base unmatched. Germline lookup yields CDR1 SGHRS and CDR2 YFSETQ. CDR3 coding DNA: TGCGCCAGCAGCTTTAGCGGGGGGGCCGAGCAGTACTTC. Translated: CASSFSGGAEQYF.

This clone came up once. This chain uses TRBV5-5 with TRBJ1-2; TRBD1 is a possible D gene (6 bases). This CDR3 spans 17 amino acids. The V end lost 0 bases, the J end lost 0 bases, and 15 bases lay between the germline ends. Germline-derived CDR1 and CDR2 are SGHKS and YYEKEE (reference sequence). CDR3 bases: TGTGCCAGCAGCTTGGCTACCTCGGACAGTACTAACTATGGCTACACCTTC. Protein: CASSLATSDSTNYGYTF.

This sequence joins TRBV5-5 and TRBJ1-5, with 10 bases aligning to TRBD1. V lost 6 bases to trimming and J lost 5 bases; unmatched junction nucleotides: 5. The CDR3 length is 14 residues. CDR1 is SGHKS, CDR2 YYEKEE, per germline (reference sequence). This CDR3 reads CASTPGTGDQPQHF. The CDR3 nucleotides are TGTGCCAGCACACCCGGGACAGGGGATCAGCCCCAGCATTTT.

This clone has more than one count but fewer than ten. The chain carries TRBV11-2 and TRBJ2-5; 7 bases align to TRBD2. The germline V gene has CDR1 SGHAT and CDR2 FQNNGV. The CDR3 spans 14 residues. After removal of 5 bases from V and 1 base from J, the junction contained 4 bases not matched to a gene. CDR3 nucleotides: TGTGCCAGCAGCAACCGACTAGCCCAAGAGACCCAGTACTTC. This sequence encodes CASSNRLAQETQYF.

In regard to this clone: Other DNA sequences in the sample encode the same CDR3. The J gene is TRBJ1-5, the V gene TRBV27; D is ambiguous. The length of the CDR3 is 13 residues. Germline V lookup: CDR1 MNHEY, CDR2 SMNVEV (reference sequence). V lost 3 bases, J lost 2 bases, and 5 bases lay in between. Written as DNA, the CDR3 is TGTGCCAGCAGTTTGTCTGGCAATCAGCCCCAGCATTTT. Amino acid sequence: CASSLSGNQPQHF.

This chain connects TRBV19 to TRBJ1-1, with 7 bases identical to TRBD1. Germline values: CDR1 LNHDA, CDR2 SQIVND (reference sequence). V lost 1 base, J lost 7 bases, and 6 bases stayed unmatched. The CDR3 runs 14 residues. The CDR3 reads CASSIGRQGREAFF. For the CDR3, the DNA is TGTGCCAGTAGTATAGGAAGACAGGGACGTGAAGCTTTCTTT.

The chain links TRBV5-1 to TRBJ1-1, with D perhaps TRBD1 (6 bases). The CDR3 spans 16 residues. The V gene's germline CDR1 is SGHRS and CDR2 YFSETQ. Trimming took off 3 bases at V and 1 base at J, with 16 bases between the two ends. The DNA for the CDR3 is TGCGCCAGCAGCTATTACCGGACAGATTCGAACACTGAAGCTTTCTTT. This gives the protein CASSYYRTDSNTEAFF.

This clone was observed a single time. In nucleotides, the CDR3 is TGTGCCAGCAGCTTACTGGGGGCGATAACTAATGAAAAACTGTTTTTT. As protein: CASSLLGAITNEKLFF. This sequence joins TRBV11-2 and TRBJ1-4, with TRBD1 as a possible D gene (6 bases). V was cut by 2 bases and J by 1 base, with 11 bases left in between. This CDR3 contains 16 residues. Germline-derived CDR1 and CDR2 are SGHAT and FQNNGV.

The gene calls are TRBV5-1 and TRBJ2-7; 10 bases agree with TRBD1. The V gene end was trimmed by 2 bases and the J gene end by 4 bases; junction bases not matched to a gene: 3. The CDR3 length is 14 residues. In germline, CDR1 is SGHRS, CDR2 YFSETQ. CDR3 sequence (DNA): TGCGCCAGCAGCTTACGGGACAGGGGATACGAGCAGTACTTC. This encodes CASSLRDRGYEQYF.

This clone is a singleton in its sample. The chain recombines TRBV4-1 with TRBJ2-7; TRBD1 is a possible D gene (6 bases). The CDR3 has 14 amino acids. V lost 1 base and J 3 bases, leaving 10 bases between the germline ends. The germline V gene has CDR1 MGHRA and CDR2 YSYEKL. The CDR3, as DNA: TGCGCCAGCAGCCAAGTTTGGACAGACTACGAGCAGTACTTC. This sequence encodes CASSQVWTDYEQYF.

The chain recombines TRBV21-1 with TRBJ2-7; the table's D gene call, TRBD1, was not cross checked with the DNA. TRBV21-1 is a known pseudogene. The CDR3 is 13 residues long. This CDR3 reads CAIAHREKYEQYF. CDR3 sequence (DNA): TGTGCCATCGCGCACAGGGAGAAATACGAGCAGTACTTC.

V usage is TRBV30 and J usage is TRBJ1-3; D remains unclear. V lost 3 bases and J lost 7, with 7 bases in between. The CDR3 consists of 11 residues. Looked up from germline, CDR1 is GTSNPN and CDR2 is SVGIG (reference sequence). The CDR3 protein is CAWSGGNTIYF. The CDR3 coding sequence is TGTGCCTGGAGCGGAGGGAACACCATATATTTT.

The rearrangement links TRBV11-2 to TRBJ2-7; D gene ambiguous. Germline CDR1 and CDR2: SGHAT and FQNNGV. The CDR3 sequence is 17 residues long. With 5 bases removed from V and 2 bases from J, the gap between germline ends came to 22 bases. In DNA, the CDR3 is TGTGCCAGCAGCCCCCGTCCGTTTCTAGATACGGCCTACGAGCAGTACTTC. It yields the protein CASSPRPFLDTAYEQYF.

V and J are TRBV6-6 and TRBJ2-7, with 13 bases lining up with TRBD2. V shed 2 bases, J shed 5 bases, and the junction held 3 bases outside the gene matches. Germline CDR1 reads MNHNY; CDR2 reads SVGAGI (reference sequence). The CDR3 totals 15 residues. The chain's CDR3 is CASSYLLAGGHEQYF. CDR3 in DNA: TGTGCCAGCAGTTACCTACTAGCGGGGGGGCACGAGCAGTACTTC.

Written as DNA, the CDR3 is TGTGCCAGCAGTTTGGGCAGATCCTACGAGCAGTACTTC. It encodes CASSLGRSYEQYF. The chain employs TRBV27 and TRBJ2-7; D not certain. Between the trimmed V and J ends, which lost 3 bases and 1 base, there was a span of 7 bases. From germline, CDR1 is MNHEY and CDR2 SMNVEV (reference sequence). This CDR3 contains 13 residues.

The V and J genes are TRBV7-9 and TRBJ1-6; D remains ambiguous. Germline CDR1 is SEHNR and CDR2 is FQNEAQ (reference sequence). The CDR3 sequence is 13 residues long. Trimming stripped 1 base from V and 8 bases from J, with 6 bases between. CDR3 in DNA: TGTGCCAGCAGCTTAGTCCCCGATTCACCCCTCCACTTT. It is translated as CASSLVPDSPLHF. Supplemented by reference TRBV7-9 and TRBJ1-6, the full variable domain reads DTGVSQNPRHKITKRGQNVTFRCDPISEHNRLYWYRQTLGQGPEFLTYFQNEAQLEKSRLLSDRFSAERPKGSFSTLEIQRTEQGDSAMYLCASSLVPDSPLHFGNGTRLTVT.

The V call is TRBV11-2, the J call TRBJ2-7; 8 bases align to TRBD1. The junction had 2 bases not matched to a gene; V was cut back by 4 bases and J by 3 bases. Germline V CDR1 and CDR2: SGHAT, FQNNGV. CDR3 size: 13 residues. This CDR3 reads CASSSGQGYEQYF. In DNA, the CDR3 is TGTGCCAGCAGCTCCGGACAGGGCTACGAGCAGTACTTC.

On this clone itself: One end of the junction fails to match germline, which may point to a read error. The V call is TRBV9, the J call TRBJ2-5; 9 nucleotides agree with TRBD2. Germline V gives CDR1 SGDLS, CDR2 YYNGEE. The CDR3 is 18 residues long. The CDR3 DNA sequence: TGCGCCCGCCGCGGCGGGGGGGCGGGCGGGGGCGCATGGGAGACCCAGTACTTC. Protein sequence: CARRGGGAGGGAWETQYF.

The chain carries TRBV18 and TRBJ2-7; 12 bases line up with TRBD2. The junction had 4 bases not matched to a gene; V was cut back by 3 bases and J by 4 bases. Germline V gives CDR1 KGHSH, CDR2 LQKENI. The CDR3 runs 15 residues. CDR3 bases: TGTGCCAGCTCACCTACTAGCGGGGGGCCTTACGAGCAGTACTTC. This codes for CASSPTSGGPYEQYF. Complete variable domain (other parts from reference TRBV18 and TRBJ2-7): NAGVMQNPRHLVRRRGQEARLRCSPMKGHSHVYWYRQLPEEGLKFMVYLQKENIIDESGMPKERFSAEFPKEGPSILRIQQVVRGDSAAYFCASSPTSGGPYEQYFGPGTRLTVT.

This clone has just one count. The chain couples TRBV9 to TRBJ1-2; 7 nucleotides line up with TRBD1. Germline CDR1 SGDLS, CDR2 YYNGEE. With V trimmed by 0 bases and J by 4 bases, 6 bases remained unmatched. The CDR3 is made up of 15 amino acids. Here the CDR3 DNA reads TGTGCCAGCAGCGTAGAAGGGACAGCCGTCTATGGCTACACCTTC. Residues: CASSVEGTAVYGYTF.

CDR3 residues: CASSFGSRPYEQYF. As DNA, the CDR3 is TGTGCCAGCAGCTTCGGGAGCCGACCCTACGAGCAGTACTTC. The genes are TRBV13 and TRBJ2-7; the D gene is possibly TRBD2 (6 bases). The CDR3 has 14 residues. CDR1 is PRHDT and CDR2 is FYEKMQ in the germline V gene (reference sequence). V lost 3 bases and J lost 2, with 11 bases in between.